The 4 T cell receptor beta chains given below trace back to one sample, sequenced in a study of T cell repertoires in cytomegalovirus infection. Using its own MiXCR run on the reads, TCRdb lists one record per CDR3 protein. Of some 300,000 distinct CDR3 sequences in the sample, around 9.1% were seen once. The sequenced sample consisted of PBMCs. These receptors all stem from a human donor in good health (CMV status not recorded). Some clones in this sample may be carry-over from other donors' samples.

This clonotype was counted many times. The rearrangement links TRBV7-9 to TRBJ1-1; D is unresolved. Per the germline V gene, CDR1 is SEHNR and CDR2 is FQNEAQ (reference sequence). V lost 7 bases and J lost 7, with 25 bases in between. The CDR3 length is 16 residues. The DNA for the CDR3 is TGTGCCAGCACCACAACCGAAGCCCTGGGCGGGAATGAAGCTTTCTTT. Encoded protein: CASTTTEALGGNEAFF.

This clonotype was observed many times. DNA for the CDR3: TGTGCCAGCACCTTTGACAGGGCGACTAATGAAAAACTGTTTTTT. It codes for CASTFDRATNEKLFF. The genes are TRBV7-9 and TRBJ1-4; 7 bases are shared with TRBD1. This CDR3 spans 15 amino acids. The germline CDR1 and CDR2 sequences are SEHNR and FQNEAQ (reference sequence). Trimming took 7 bases from V and 2 from J; bases not matched to a gene: 7. Using reference TRBV7-9 and TRBJ1-4 for the parts outside the CDR3, the full variable domain is DTGVSQNPRHKITKRGQNVTFRCDPISEHNRLYWYRQTLGQGPEFLTYFQNEAQLEKSRLLSDRFSAERPKGSFSTLEIQRTEQGDSAMYLCASTFDRATNEKLFFGSGTQLSVL.

This clonotype was detected many times. The chain recombines TRBV7-6 with TRBJ2-1, with a possible D match to TRBD1 (6 bases). Per the germline V gene, CDR1 is SGHVS and CDR2 is FNYEAQ. Trimming took off 1 base at V and 6 bases at J, with 10 bases between the two ends. This CDR3 comprises 14 residues. The CDR3 here is CASSLGGQFNEQFF. The CDR3, as DNA: TGTGCCAGCAGCTTAGGAGGACAGTTCAATGAGCAGTTCTTC.

V and J are TRBV20-1 and TRBJ2-3, with a tentative D call TRBD2 (7 bases). From germline, CDR1 is DFQATT and CDR2 SNEGSKA (reference sequence). The CDR3 sequence is 14 residues long. V lost 3 bases to trimming and J lost 4 bases, with 14 bases between them. This CDR3 is CSARRGQAADTQYF. The CDR3 DNA reads TGCAGTGCTAGGCGGGGGCAGGCGGCAGATACGCAGTATTTT.